This T cell receptor (beta chain) derives from a study of blood T cell repertoires in COVID-19. The wider study: Sites in the United States, Italy and Spain provided acute and convalescent COVID-19 samples. Sources were T cells, B-cell-depleted T cells, or PBMCs; the material itself was cDNA or gDNA.

This CDR3 comprises 17 residues. The germline gives CDR1 SGHRS, CDR2 YFSETQ. Trimming removed 3 bases at V and 0 bases at J, with 13 bases between. In the authors' workflow: Amplification with reference gene primers provided the estimates of nucleated cell counts. The assay was immunoSEQ multiplex PCR, and TCRdb's table has in-frame clones only and misses some. V and J calls plus clone size are reproduced from that table; the DNA served to infer D and trimming. Of some 45,000 clones in the sample, about nine tenths were seen once. The chain is built from TRBV5-1 and TRBJ2-6, with a possible D match to TRBD1 (5 bases). The sequence derives from a human donor in a cohort sampled during active COVID-19. The source material was peripheral blood. CDR3 nucleotides: TGCGCCAGCAGCTGGGAAGCAGGGCACTCTGGGGCCAACGTCCTGACTTTC. It yields the protein CASSWEAGHSGANVLTF.